The 15 T cell receptor beta chains below all came from one sample that was sequenced in a study of identical twins. TCRdb re-called the 5' RACE reads through MiXCR, storing one row per CDR3 protein. The repertoire holds a few hundred thousand distinct CDR3 sequences, with 9% to 10% as singletons. Separately, the same data were catalogued under a study of yellow fever vaccine responses in identical twins.

The sample consisted of PBMCs. The receptors originated from a woman aged 18-29 years in good health.

The V gene is TRBV6-1, the J gene TRBJ2-3; TRBD2 matches at 9 bases. The CDR3 is 17 amino acids. Germline CDR1 reads MNHNS; CDR2 reads SASEGT. With 5 bases clipped from V and 2 bases from J, the junction kept 11 bases outside the gene matches. CDR3 region: CASSPGLAGVYTDTQYF. In DNA form, the CDR3 reads TGTGCCAGCAGTCCCGGTTTAGCGGGGGTGTACACAGATACGCAGTATTTT.

This clonotype was counted between two and nine times. The gene calls are TRBV27 and TRBJ1-2; unclear D gene. The germline V and J ends were trimmed by 6 bases and 8 bases, with 10 bases remaining between them. CDR1 is MNHEY, CDR2 SMNVEV, per germline (reference sequence). The CDR3 runs 11 residues. This CDR3 reads CASRGYRGYTF. CDR3 coding DNA: TGTGCCAGCAGGGGATACCGGGGCTACACCTTC.

The chain has TRBV7-2 and TRBJ1-2; no reliable D call. Germline CDR1 reads SGHTA; CDR2 reads FQGNSA. The CDR3 runs 16 residues. Deletions cut 2 bases from V and 0 bases from J, with 13 bases between. This CDR3 reads CASSLTGKSSNYGYTF. The CDR3 bases are TGTGCCAGCAGCTTAACCGGGAAAAGTTCTAACTATGGCTACACCTTC. Full variable domain (missing parts from reference TRBV7-2 and TRBJ1-2): GAGVSQSPSNKVTEKGKDVELRCDPISGHTALYWYRQSLGQGLEFLIYFQGNSAPDKSGLPSDRFSAERTGGSVSTLTIQRTQQEDSAVYLCASSLTGKSSNYGYTFGSGTRLTVV.

The gene calls are TRBV11-2 and TRBJ2-1; the match to TRBD2 covers 15 bases. CDR3 length: 20 amino acids. After removal of 6 bases from V and 0 bases from J, the junction contained 12 bases not matched to a gene. Germline CDR1 reads SGHAT; CDR2 reads FQNNGV. CDR3 sequence reads: CASRSRGTSGRSSSYNEQFF. The CDR3 region has the DNA TGTGCCAGCAGATCTCGCGGGACTAGCGGGAGGTCAAGCTCCTACAATGAGCAGTTCTTC.

Worth noting for this clonotype: This may stem from a read error, because a much larger clone lies one nucleotide away. The J gene is TRBJ2-2, the V gene TRBV10-3; D possibly corresponds to TRBD1 (5 bases). The length of the CDR3 is 14 residues. CDR1 is ENHRY, CDR2 SYGVKD, per germline. The CDR3 reads CDISEVGHTGELFF. The CDR3 DNA reads as TGTGACATCAGTGAAGTGGGGCACACCGGGGAGCTGTTTTTT.

The chain has TRBV29-1 and TRBJ1-4; 7 bases fit TRBD1. The germline CDR1 and CDR2 sequences are SQVTM and ANQGSEA. The junction had 2 bases not matched to a gene; V was cut back by 4 bases and J by 6 bases. The CDR3 has 12 amino acids. DNA of the CDR3: TGCAGCGTTGGGGGACAGTATGAAAAACTGTTTTTT. Amino acid sequence: CSVGGQYEKLFF. The full variable domain, completed using reference TRBV29-1 and TRBJ1-4, is SAVISQKPSRDICQRGTSLTIQCQVDSQVTMMFWYRQQPGQSLTLIATANQGSEATYESGFVIDKFPISRPNLTFSTLTVSNMSPEDSSIYLCSVGGQYEKLFFGSGTQLSVL.

This clonotype was observed at least ten times. The rearrangement links TRBV7-2 to TRBJ2-1; TRBD1 matches 7 bases. Germline V gene lookup returns CDR1 SGHTA and CDR2 FQGNSA. The CDR3 length is 16 residues. V lost 0 bases and J lost 3; bases outside the gene matches: 5. CDR3 sequence reads: CASSLAVAGGYNEQFF. In DNA form, the CDR3 reads TGTGCCAGCAGCTTAGCTGTTGCAGGGGGCTACAATGAGCAGTTCTTC.

There are many counts of this clonotype. The chain employs TRBV6-1 and TRBJ1-4; D unresolved. The germline CDR1 and CDR2 sequences are MNHNS and SASEGT. Trimming took off 6 bases at V and 0 bases at J, with 14 bases between the two ends. This CDR3 region has 16 residues. The CDR3 DNA reads as TGTGCCAGCAGAACCGCGGTCGTCGCAACTAATGAAAAACTGTTTTTT. Protein sequence: CASRTAVVATNEKLFF.

The chain links TRBV7-9 to TRBJ2-2, with TRBD1 matching 8 bases. The junction had 3 bases not matched to a gene; V was cut back by 1 base and J by 2 bases. The CDR3 has 16 amino acids. The germline V gene has CDR1 SEHNR and CDR2 FQNEAQ (reference sequence). The CDR3 sequence is CASSLGTGINTGELFF. Written as DNA, the CDR3 is TGTGCCAGCAGCTTAGGGACAGGGATAAACACCGGGGAGCTGTTTTTT.

J is TRBJ2-7 and V is TRBV20-1; 10 nucleotides match TRBD2. The V gene's germline CDR1 is DFQATT and CDR2 SNEGSKA (reference sequence). Trimming at V came to 7 bases and at J to 2 bases, leaving 11 bases not matched to a gene. CDR3 length: 15 residues. This chain's CDR3 is CSVPATGTSAYEQYF. As DNA, the CDR3 is TGCAGTGTTCCGGCCACCGGGACTAGCGCCTACGAGCAGTACTTC.

V is TRBV12-3 or TRBV12-4 and J is TRBJ1-6; D may be TRBD1 (5 bases). Between the trimmed V and J ends, which lost 3 bases and 10 bases, there was a span of 13 bases. The CDR3 length is 14 residues. In DNA form, the CDR3 reads TGTGCCAGCAGTTTGACAGTGACCTCATCACCCCTCCACTTT. This sequence encodes CASSLTVTSSPLHF.

This clonotype was picked up a small number of times. The genes are TRBV6-1 and TRBJ2-3, with D unclear. Germline CDR1 and CDR2: MNHNS and SASEGT. This CDR3 is built from 15 residues. Trimming left V 7 bases short and J 1 base short, with 15 bases between. The CDR3 region is CASTKRTVGTDTQYF. CDR3 bases: TGTGCCAGCACAAAGCGTACCGTGGGCACAGATACGCAGTATTTT.

In the case of this clonotype: Possible read error: a much larger clone is one base away. The chain combines TRBV5-1 with TRBJ2-3; 8 positions agree with TRBD1. CDR3 length equals 14 residues. From germline, CDR1 is SGHRS and CDR2 YFSETQ. The V and J ends lost 3 bases and 3 bases, in that order; junction bases with no gene match: 3. The CDR3 loop reads CASSSGQETDTQYF. In nucleotides, the CDR3 is TGCGCCAGCAGCTCGGGACAGGAGACAGATACGCAGTATTTT. The variable domain in full, with the rest retrieved from reference TRBV5-1 and TRBJ2-3, is KAGVTQTPRYLIKTRGQQVTLSCSPISGHRSVSWYQQTPGQGLQFLFEYFSETQRNKGNFPGRFSGRQFSNSRSEMNVSTLELGDSALYLCASSSGQETDTQYFGPGTRLTVL.

The chain employs TRBV20-1 and TRBJ2-7; D may correspond to TRBD1 or TRBD2 (5 bases each). V dropped 3 bases and J dropped 4 bases, with 16 bases sitting between them. This CDR3 is built from 14 residues. Germline CDR1 and CDR2: DFQATT and SNEGSKA (reference sequence). This CDR3 reads CSASISGAKYEQYF. CDR3 bases: TGCAGTGCTAGTATATCCGGGGCAAAATACGAGCAGTACTTC.

This clonotype was found many times. This rearrangement joins TRBV9 to TRBJ2-2; D perhaps matches TRBD2 (5 bases). V gave up 4 bases and J gave up 0 bases, with 13 bases separating them. The CDR3 is 16 amino acids. The V gene's germline CDR1 is SGDLS and CDR2 YYNGEE. CDR3 sequence (DNA): TGTGCCAGCAGCCGTAAACTAGTTCCGAACACCGGGGAGCTGTTTTTT. Translating it yields CASSRKLVPNTGELFF.